This entry describes one T cell receptor (beta chain). The germline gives CDR1 PRHDT, CDR2 FYEKMQ (reference sequence). The CDR3 is 15 amino acids. Trimming pared 2 bases from V and 1 base from J, leaving 12 bases between. Per the authors' pipeline: Quantification of nucleated cells was approximated via reference gene primer amplification. TCRdb's copy holds only in-frame clones and misses some; the assay was immunoSEQ multiplex PCR. V, J and clone size derive from that table, while D and trimming were established from the DNA sequence. Here the sample spans around 130,000 clones, 80% being singletons. This sample is part of a study of blood T cell repertoires in COVID-19. About the research overall: From T cells, B-cell-depleted T cells, or PBMCs came the material, which was cDNA or gDNA.

Sequencing input: peripheral blood. This chain links TRBV13 with TRBJ2-7; D is undetermined. The source is a man aged 65 to 85 with acute or convalescent COVID-19. CDR3 sequence reads: CASSLTGELSYEQYF. In DNA, the CDR3 is TGTGCCAGCAGCTTAACTGGTGAGCTATCCTACGAGCAGTACTTC. Full variable domain (missing parts from reference TRBV13 and TRBJ2-7): AAGVIQSPRHLIKEKRETATLKCYPIPRHDTVYWYQQGPGQDPQFLISFYEKMQSDKGSIPDRFSAQQFSDYHSELNMSSLELGDSALYFCASSLTGELSYEQYFGPGTRLTVT.